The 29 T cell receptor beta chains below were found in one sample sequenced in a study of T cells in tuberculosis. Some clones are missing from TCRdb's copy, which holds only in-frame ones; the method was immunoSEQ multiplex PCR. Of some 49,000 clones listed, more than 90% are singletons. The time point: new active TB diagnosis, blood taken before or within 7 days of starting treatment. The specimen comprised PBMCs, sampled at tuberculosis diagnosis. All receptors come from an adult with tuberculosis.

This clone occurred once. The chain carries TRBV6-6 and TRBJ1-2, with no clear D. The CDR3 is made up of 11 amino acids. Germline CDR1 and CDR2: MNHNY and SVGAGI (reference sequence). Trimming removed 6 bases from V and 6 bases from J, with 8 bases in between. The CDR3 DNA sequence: TGTGCCAGCAGGGCACAGAATGGCTACACCTTC. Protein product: CASRAQNGYTF.

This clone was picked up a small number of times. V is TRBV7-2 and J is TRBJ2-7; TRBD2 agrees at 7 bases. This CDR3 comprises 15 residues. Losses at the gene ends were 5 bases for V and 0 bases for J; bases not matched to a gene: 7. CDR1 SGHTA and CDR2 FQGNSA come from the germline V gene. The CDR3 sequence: CASSRTSARSYEQYF. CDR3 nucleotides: TGTGCCAGCAGCCGTACTAGCGCCCGCTCCTACGAGCAGTACTTC.

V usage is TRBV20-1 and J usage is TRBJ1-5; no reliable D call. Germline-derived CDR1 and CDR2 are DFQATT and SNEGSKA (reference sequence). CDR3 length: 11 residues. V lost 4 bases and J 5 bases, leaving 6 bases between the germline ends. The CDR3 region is CSATRDQPQHF. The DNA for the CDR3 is TGCAGTGCTACGAGAGATCAGCCCCAGCATTTT.

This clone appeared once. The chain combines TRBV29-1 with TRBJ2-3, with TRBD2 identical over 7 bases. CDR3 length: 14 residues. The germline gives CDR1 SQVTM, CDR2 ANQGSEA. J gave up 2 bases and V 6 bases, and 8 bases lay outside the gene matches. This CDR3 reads CSVIIAGPTDTQYF. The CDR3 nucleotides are TGCAGCGTCATCATAGCGGGCCCCACAGATACGCAGTATTTT.

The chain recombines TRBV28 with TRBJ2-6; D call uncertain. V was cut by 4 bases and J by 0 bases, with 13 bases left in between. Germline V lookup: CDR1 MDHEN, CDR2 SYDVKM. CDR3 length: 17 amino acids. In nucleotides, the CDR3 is TGTGCCAGCAGTTCTTCAGCGCTTAGCTCTGGGGCCAACGTCCTGACTTTC. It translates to CASSSSALSSGANVLTF.

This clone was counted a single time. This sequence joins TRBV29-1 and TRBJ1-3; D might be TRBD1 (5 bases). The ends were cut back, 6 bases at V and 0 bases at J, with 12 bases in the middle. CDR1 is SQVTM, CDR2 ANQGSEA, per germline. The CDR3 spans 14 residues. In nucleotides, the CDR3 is TGCAGCGTGGGGGGTGGAGGCTCTGGAAACACCATATATTTT. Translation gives CSVGGGGSGNTIYF.

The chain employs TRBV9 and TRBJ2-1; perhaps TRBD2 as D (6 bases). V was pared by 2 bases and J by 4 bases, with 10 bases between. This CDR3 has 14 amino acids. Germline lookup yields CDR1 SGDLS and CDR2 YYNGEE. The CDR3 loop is CASSVGGTYNEQFF. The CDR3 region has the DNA TGTGCCAGCAGCGTGGGCGGGACTTACAATGAGCAGTTCTTC.

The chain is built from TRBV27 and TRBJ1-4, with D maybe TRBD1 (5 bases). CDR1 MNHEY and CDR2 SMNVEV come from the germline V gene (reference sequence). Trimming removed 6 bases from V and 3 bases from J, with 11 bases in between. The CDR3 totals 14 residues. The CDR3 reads CASSFAGANEKLFF. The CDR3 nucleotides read TGTGCCAGCAGCTTCGCGGGGGCTAATGAAAAACTGTTTTTT.

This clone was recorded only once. Here the CDR3 reads CASSQEPPGNTGELFF. The CDR3 nucleotides are TGCGCCAGCAGCCAAGAACCGCCAGGGAACACCGGGGAGCTGTTTTTT. This rearrangement joins TRBV4-3 to TRBJ2-2, with D uncertain. The length of the CDR3 is 16 residues. Germline assignment: CDR1 LGHNA and CDR2 YSLEER. V was shortened by 0 bases and J by 1 base, with 9 bases between the two germline ends.

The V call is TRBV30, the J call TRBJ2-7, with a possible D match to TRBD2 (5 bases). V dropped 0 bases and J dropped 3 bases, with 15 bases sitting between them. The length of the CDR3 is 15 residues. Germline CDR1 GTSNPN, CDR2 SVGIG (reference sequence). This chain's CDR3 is CAWSVYRGDHYEQYF. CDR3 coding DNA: TGTGCCTGGAGTGTATATCGGGGAGACCACTACGAGCAGTACTTC.

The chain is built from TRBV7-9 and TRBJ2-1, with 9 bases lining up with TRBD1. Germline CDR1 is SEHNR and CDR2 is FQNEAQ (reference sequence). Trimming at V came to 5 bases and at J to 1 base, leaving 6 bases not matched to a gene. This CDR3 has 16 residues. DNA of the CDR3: TGTGCCAGCAGCCCCCGAGGACAGGGGTCCTACAATGAGCAGTTCTTC. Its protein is CASSPRGQGSYNEQFF.

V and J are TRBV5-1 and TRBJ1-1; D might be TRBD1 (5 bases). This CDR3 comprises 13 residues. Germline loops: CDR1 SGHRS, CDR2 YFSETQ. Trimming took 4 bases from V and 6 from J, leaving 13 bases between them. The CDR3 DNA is TGCGCCAGCAGCAATCGGGGGGACGCTGAAGCTTTCTTT. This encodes CASSNRGDAEAFF.

The CDR3 loop reads CATSRSNINTEAFF. DNA for the CDR3: TGTGCCACCAGCAGGAGCAATATAAACACTGAAGCTTTCTTT. The genes are TRBV15 and TRBJ1-1; D uncertain. In germline, CDR1 is LNHNV, CDR2 YYDKDF (reference sequence). Trimming removed 3 bases at V and 2 bases at J, with 10 bases between. This CDR3 is built from 14 residues.

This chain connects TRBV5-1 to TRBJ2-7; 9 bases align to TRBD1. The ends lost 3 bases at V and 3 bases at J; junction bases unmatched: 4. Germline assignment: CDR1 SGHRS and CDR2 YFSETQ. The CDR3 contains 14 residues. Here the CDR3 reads CASSWDREGYEQYF. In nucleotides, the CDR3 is TGCGCCAGCAGCTGGGACAGGGAAGGCTACGAGCAGTACTTC. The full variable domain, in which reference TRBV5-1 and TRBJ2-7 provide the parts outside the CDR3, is KAGVTQTPRYLIKTRGQQVTLSCSPISGHRSVSWYQQTPGQGLQFLFEYFSETQRNKGNFPGRFSGRQFSNSRSEMNVSTLELGDSALYLCASSWDREGYEQYFGPGTRLTVT.

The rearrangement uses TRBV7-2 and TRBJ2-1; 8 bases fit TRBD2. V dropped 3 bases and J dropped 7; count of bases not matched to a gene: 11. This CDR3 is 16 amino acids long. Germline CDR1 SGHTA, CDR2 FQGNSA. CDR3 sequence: CASSLRTSWGRNEQFF. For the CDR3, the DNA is TGTGCCAGCAGCTTGAGGACTAGCTGGGGCCGAAATGAGCAGTTCTTC.

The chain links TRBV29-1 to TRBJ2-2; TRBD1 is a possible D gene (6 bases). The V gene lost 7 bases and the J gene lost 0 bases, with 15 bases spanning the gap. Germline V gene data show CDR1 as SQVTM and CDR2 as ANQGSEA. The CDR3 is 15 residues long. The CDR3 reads CSGTEATTNTGELFF. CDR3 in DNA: TGCAGCGGGACAGAGGCTACCACGAACACCGGGGAGCTGTTTTTT.

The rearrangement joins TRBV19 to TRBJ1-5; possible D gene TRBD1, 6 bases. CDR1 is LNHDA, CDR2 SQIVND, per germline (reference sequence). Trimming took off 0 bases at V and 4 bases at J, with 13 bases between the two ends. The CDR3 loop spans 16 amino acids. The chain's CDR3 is CASSIDHAGANQPQHF. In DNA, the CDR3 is TGTGCCAGTAGTATAGACCACGCGGGGGCAAATCAGCCCCAGCATTTT.

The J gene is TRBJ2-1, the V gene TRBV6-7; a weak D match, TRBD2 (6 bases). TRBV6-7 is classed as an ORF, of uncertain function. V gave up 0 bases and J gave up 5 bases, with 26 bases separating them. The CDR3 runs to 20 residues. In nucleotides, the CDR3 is TGTGCCAGCAGTTACTCGGGGGGAGGCGGTCCTAGCGTACAGCACAATGAGCAGTTCTTC. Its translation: CASSYSGGGGPSVQHNEQFF.

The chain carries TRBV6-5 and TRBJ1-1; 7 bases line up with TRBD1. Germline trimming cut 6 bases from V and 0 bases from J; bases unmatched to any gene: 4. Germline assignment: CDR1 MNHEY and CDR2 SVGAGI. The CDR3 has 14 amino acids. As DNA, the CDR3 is TGTGCCAGCAGACCCGGACAGGTGAACACTGAAGCTTTCTTT. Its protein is CASRPGQVNTEAFF.

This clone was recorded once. This CDR3 reads CASGQWGSTGELFF. In DNA, the CDR3 is TGCGCCAGCGGACAGTGGGGAAGCACCGGGGAGCTGTTTTTT. This sequence joins TRBV5-1 and TRBJ2-2; a possible D gene is TRBD1 (6 bases). Germline V lookup: CDR1 SGHRS, CDR2 YFSETQ. V lost 7 bases and J lost 4, with 14 bases in between. The CDR3 runs 14 residues.

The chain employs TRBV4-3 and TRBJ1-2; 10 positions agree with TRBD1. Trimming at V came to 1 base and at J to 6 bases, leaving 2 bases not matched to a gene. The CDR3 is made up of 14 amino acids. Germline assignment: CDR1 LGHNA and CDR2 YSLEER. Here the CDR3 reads CASSQGTGGNGYTF. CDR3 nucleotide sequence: TGCGCCAGCAGCCAAGGGACAGGGGGTAATGGCTACACCTTC.

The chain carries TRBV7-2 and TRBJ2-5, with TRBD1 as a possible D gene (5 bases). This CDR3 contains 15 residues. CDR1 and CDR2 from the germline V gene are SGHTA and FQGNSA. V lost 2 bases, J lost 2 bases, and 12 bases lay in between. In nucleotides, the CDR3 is TGTGCCAGCAGCTTAAATGGGCAGGGTCAAGAGACCCAGTACTTC. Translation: CASSLNGQGQETQYF.

The CDR3, as DNA: TGTGCCAGCAGCGCCCTTAGGGGGGAAGCTTTCTTT. Its protein product is CASSALRGEAFF. The chain couples TRBV9 to TRBJ1-1; perhaps TRBD1 as D (6 bases). Looked up from germline, CDR1 is SGDLS and CDR2 is YYNGEE. Deletions cut 3 bases from V and 8 bases from J, with 11 bases between. This CDR3 is 12 amino acids long.

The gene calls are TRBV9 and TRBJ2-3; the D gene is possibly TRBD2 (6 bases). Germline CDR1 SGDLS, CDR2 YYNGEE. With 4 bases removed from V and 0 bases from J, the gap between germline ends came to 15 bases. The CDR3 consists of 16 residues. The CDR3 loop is CASSILPGLSTDTQYF. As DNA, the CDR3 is TGTGCCAGCAGCATCCTCCCGGGACTCAGCACAGATACGCAGTATTTT.

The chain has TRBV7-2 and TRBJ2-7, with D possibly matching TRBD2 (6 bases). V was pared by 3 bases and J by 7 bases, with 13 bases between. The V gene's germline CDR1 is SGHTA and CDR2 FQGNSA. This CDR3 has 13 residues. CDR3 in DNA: TGTGCCAGCAGCTTGACAGTTCGGGGGGAGCAGTACTTC. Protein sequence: CASSLTVRGEQYF.

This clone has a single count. The CDR3 DNA follows: TGTGCCAGCAGCTTGGGATACAGGGGATTGAACACTGAAGCTTTCTTT. Translation gives CASSLGYRGLNTEAFF. The chain combines TRBV5-6 with TRBJ1-1; 7 nucleotides align to TRBD1. Germline lookup yields CDR1 SGHDT and CDR2 YYEEEE. V shed 0 bases, J shed 0 bases, and the junction held 5 bases outside the gene matches. The CDR3 length is 16 residues.

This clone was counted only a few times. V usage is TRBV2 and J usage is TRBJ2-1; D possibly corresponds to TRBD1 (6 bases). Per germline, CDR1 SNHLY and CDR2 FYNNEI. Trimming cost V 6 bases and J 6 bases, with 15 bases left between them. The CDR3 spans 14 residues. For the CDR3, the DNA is TGTGCCAGCAGATACGGGACAAGAGGCAATGAGCAGTTCTTC. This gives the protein CASRYGTRGNEQFF. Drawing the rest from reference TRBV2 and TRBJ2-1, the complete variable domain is EPEVTQTPSHQVTQMGQEVILRCVPISNHLYFYWYRQILGQKVEFLVSFYNNEISEKSEIFDDQFSVERPDGSNFTLKIRSTKLEDSAMYFCASRYGTRGNEQFFGPGTRLTVL.

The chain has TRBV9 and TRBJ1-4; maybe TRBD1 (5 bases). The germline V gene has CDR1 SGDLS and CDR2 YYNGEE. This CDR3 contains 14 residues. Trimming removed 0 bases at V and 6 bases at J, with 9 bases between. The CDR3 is CASSVALRDEKLFF. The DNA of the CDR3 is TGTGCCAGCAGCGTAGCTCTCAGGGATGAAAAACTGTTTTTT.

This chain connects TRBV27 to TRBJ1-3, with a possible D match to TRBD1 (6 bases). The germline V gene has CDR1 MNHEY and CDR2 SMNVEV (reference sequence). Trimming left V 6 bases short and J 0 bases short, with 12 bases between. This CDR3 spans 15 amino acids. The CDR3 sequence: CASSAGASSGNTIYF. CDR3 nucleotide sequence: TGTGCCAGCAGCGCGGGGGCCAGCTCTGGAAACACCATATATTTT.